What follows are 23 T cell receptor beta chains derived from one specimen sequenced in a study of cytomegalovirus exposure and HLA in healthy donors. Both 60 Vbeta primers and 13 Jbeta primers went into the PCR. Clones were read by immunoSEQ multiplex PCR, and TCRdb kept only the in-frame ones, dropping some. Counted here are fewer than 140,000 clones, around 75% occurring once; the ten biggest clones make up roughly 2.5%. Sequencing was carried out using PBMCs. The receptors shown here come from a man aged 35 to 55 in good health and CMV-seronegative.

This chain connects TRBV5-4 to TRBJ2-5; 7 nucleotides align to TRBD2. Germline CDR1 is SGHNT and CDR2 is YYREEE (reference sequence). The CDR3 totals 12 residues. J lost 9 bases, V lost 0 bases, and 2 bases had no gene match. The CDR3: CASSLAGRAQYF. The CDR3 DNA is TGTGCCAGCAGCTTGGCTGGGAGGGCCCAGTACTTC. The full variable domain, its missing parts supplied by reference TRBV5-4 and TRBJ2-5, is ETGVTQSPTHLIKTRGQQVTLRCSSQSGHNTVSWYQQALGQGPQFIFQYYREEENGRGNFPPRFSGLQFPNYSSELNVNALELDDSALYLCASSLAGRAQYFGPGTRLLVL.

V and J are TRBV5-6 and TRBJ2-7; unclear D gene. This CDR3 region has 12 residues. Trimming cost V 0 bases and J 7 bases, with 8 bases left between them. CDR1 is SGHDT, CDR2 YYEEEE, per germline. The CDR3 bases are TGTGCCAGCAGCTTGGCCCTCAGAGAGCAGTACTTC. Residues: CASSLALREQYF. The complete variable domain, with remaining parts taken from reference TRBV5-6 and TRBJ2-7, reads DAGVTQSPTHLIKTRGQQVTLRCSPKSGHDTVSWYQQALGQGPQFIFQYYEEEERQRGNFPDRFSGHQFPNYSSELNVNALLLGDSALYLCASSLALREQYFGPGTRLTVT.

A few counts support this clone. The genes are TRBV20-1 and TRBJ1-2; D is unclear. Germline V gives CDR1 DFQATT, CDR2 SNEGSKA (reference sequence). V lost 6 bases, J lost 4 bases, and 9 bases lay in between. The CDR3 has 11 residues. Written as DNA, the CDR3 is TGCAGTGCCCCGTCAGTCTATGGCTACACCTTC. Protein sequence: CSAPSVYGYTF.

The chain has TRBV7-9 and TRBJ2-5; 8 nucleotides line up with TRBD2. The CDR3 covers 14 residues. V lost 6 bases to trimming and J lost 3 bases; unmatched junction nucleotides: 6. Germline assignment: CDR1 SEHNR and CDR2 FQNEAQ (reference sequence). CDR3 nucleotide sequence: TGTGCCAGCAGAACCGGGGGGGTAAAAGAGACCCAGTACTTC. Protein sequence: CASRTGGVKETQYF. Combining the CDR3 with reference TRBV7-9 and TRBJ2-5 gives the whole variable domain DTGVSQNPRHKITKRGQNVTFRCDPISEHNRLYWYRQTLGQGPEFLTYFQNEAQLEKSRLLSDRFSAERPKGSFSTLEIQRTEQGDSAMYLCASRTGGVKETQYFGPGTRLLVL.

This clone showed up just once. This rearrangement joins TRBV6-6 to TRBJ2-5; TRBD2 matches 9 bases. Unmatched junction bases numbered 6, after V lost 0 bases and J lost 4 bases. This CDR3 region has 16 residues. Germline V CDR1 and CDR2: MNHNY, SVGAGI (reference sequence). The CDR3 DNA reads TGTGCCAGCAGTTACTCAGCGGGGGGCTCCGGAGAGACCCAGTACTTC. Translated: CASSYSAGGSGETQYF.

This chain links TRBV6-4 with TRBJ2-3; TRBD1 aligns across 7 bases. The junction had 9 bases not matched to a gene; V was cut back by 3 bases and J by 3 bases. CDR3 length: 16 residues. Germline lookup yields CDR1 MRHNA and CDR2 SNTAGT. The CDR3 DNA reads as TGTGCCAGCAGTGAGTCTAGACAGGGAGATACAGATACGCAGTATTTT. It specifies CASSESRQGDTDTQYF.

The chain employs TRBV6-6 and TRBJ2-3; 7 bases align to TRBD2. The CDR3 has 14 residues. V was clipped by 5 bases and J by 5 bases; unmatched bases: 7. Germline V gene lookup returns CDR1 MNHNY and CDR2 SVGAGI (reference sequence). In nucleotides, the CDR3 is TGTGCCAGCAGTGGAGCGGGGACGGAAGATACGCAGTATTTT. This gives the protein CASSGAGTEDTQYF.

The chain couples TRBV27 to TRBJ1-2; 9 bases fit TRBD1. CDR3 size: 15 residues. Germline lookup yields CDR1 MNHEY and CDR2 SMNVEV (reference sequence). V lost 4 bases, J lost 1 base, and 4 bases stayed unmatched. The CDR3 DNA reads TGTGCCAGCAGTTCAGGACAGGGGTATAACTATGGCTACACCTTC. This encodes CASSSGQGYNYGYTF.

The chain combines TRBV6-5 with TRBJ2-1, with D maybe TRBD2 (6 bases). The germline gives CDR1 MNHEY, CDR2 SVGAGI. Trimming stripped 6 bases from V and 5 bases from J, with 11 bases between. This CDR3 is 13 amino acids long. The CDR3 loop reads CASREGGDNEQFF. In DNA, the CDR3 is TGTGCCAGCAGGGAGGGTGGGGACAATGAGCAGTTCTTC.

The V and J genes are TRBV29-1 and TRBJ1-1; perhaps TRBD1 as D (5 bases). Looked up from germline, CDR1 is SQVTM and CDR2 is ANQGSEA. The length of the CDR3 is 12 residues. The V end lost 4 bases, the J end lost 3 bases, and 9 bases lay between the germline ends. Here the CDR3 DNA reads TGCAGCGTTGTGCCCAGGGACACTGAAGCTTTCTTT. Protein: CSVVPRDTEAFF.

The V gene is TRBV11-2, the J gene TRBJ1-6; maybe TRBD1 (6 bases). This CDR3 contains 15 residues. Trimming stripped 3 bases from V and 6 bases from J, with 12 bases between. Per the germline V gene, CDR1 is SGHAT and CDR2 is FQNNGV. CDR3 amino acids: CASSFRGIGNSPLHF. In DNA, the CDR3 is TGTGCCAGCAGCTTTAGGGGGATTGGTAATTCACCCCTCCACTTT.

The rearrangement joins TRBV4-2 to TRBJ2-7, with 8 bases that match TRBD2. CDR1 and CDR2 (germline): LGHNA, YNFKEQ. Germline trimming cut 2 bases from V and 7 bases from J; bases unmatched to any gene: 10. This CDR3 has 15 residues. CDR3 DNA sequence: TGTGCCAGCAGCCAATACCTACAGGGCGGGGGGGAGCAGTACTTC. It yields the protein CASSQYLQGGGEQYF.

The chain combines TRBV10-3 with TRBJ2-3; D not certain. CDR3 length: 14 amino acids. CDR1 and CDR2 from the germline V gene are ENHRY and SYGVKD. V shed 3 bases and J shed 0 bases, with 7 bases lying between them. The CDR3 here is CAISELHSTDTQYF. The CDR3 DNA is TGTGCCATCAGTGAACTACATAGCACAGATACGCAGTATTTT.

The chain uses TRBV6-1 and TRBJ2-7; no definite D call. V shed 6 bases and J shed 3 bases, with 6 bases lying between them. Germline V lookup: CDR1 MNHNS, CDR2 SASEGT. There are 11 residues in the CDR3. In nucleotides, the CDR3 is TGTGCCAGCAGCCAGGACTACGAGCAGTACTTC. This sequence encodes CASSQDYEQYF.

The V call is TRBV7-2, the J call TRBJ2-1; D is perhaps TRBD1 (6 bases). Germline values: CDR1 SGHTA, CDR2 FQGNSA. Trimming shortened V by 6 bases and J by 0 bases, and 12 bases separated the two germline ends. CDR3 length equals 15 residues. Here the CDR3 reads CASSQTGSSYNEQFF. Written as DNA, the CDR3 is TGTGCCAGCAGTCAAACAGGGAGCTCCTACAATGAGCAGTTCTTC.

The chain carries TRBV9 and TRBJ2-5; TRBD2 matches at 7 bases. CDR3 length equals 14 residues. The V and J ends lost 0 bases and 7 bases, in that order; junction bases with no gene match: 6. Germline V gives CDR1 SGDLS, CDR2 YYNGEE. In DNA form, the CDR3 reads TGTGCCAGCAGCGTAGATGGCTCGGGGGGGACCCAGTACTTC. Protein: CASSVDGSGGTQYF.

The chain uses TRBV5-4 and TRBJ1-3, with unresolved D. Trimming shortened V by 4 bases and J by 0 bases, and 11 bases separated the two germline ends. The length of the CDR3 is 15 residues. CDR1 and CDR2 (germline): SGHNT, YYREEE (reference sequence). The CDR3: CASSTTMSSGNTIYF. The CDR3 DNA reads as TGTGCCAGCAGCACGACAATGAGCTCTGGAAACACCATATATTTT. Drawing the rest from reference TRBV5-4 and TRBJ1-3, the complete variable domain is ETGVTQSPTHLIKTRGQQVTLRCSSQSGHNTVSWYQQALGQGPQFIFQYYREEENGRGNFPPRFSGLQFPNYSSELNVNALELDDSALYLCASSTTMSSGNTIYFGEGSWLTVV.

The gene calls are TRBV19 and TRBJ2-7; TRBD1 matches 8 bases. The germline V gene has CDR1 LNHDA and CDR2 SQIVND (reference sequence). This CDR3 contains 13 residues. V lost 7 bases, J lost 7 bases, and 9 bases stayed unmatched. CDR3: CASTATGEGEQYF. The CDR3 coding sequence is TGTGCCAGTACCGCGACAGGGGAAGGGGAGCAGTACTTC.

This clone turned up a few times. CDR3 in amino acids: CASSSGLLAGGRYKYF. CDR3 bases: TGTGCCAGCAGCTCTGGGTTGCTAGCGGGGGGGCGGTATAAGTACTTC. The genes are TRBV7-2 and TRBJ2-7; 12 bases fit TRBD2. The germline V gene has CDR1 SGHTA and CDR2 FQGNSA. The CDR3 is 16 residues long. The trim removed 4 bases at V and 11 bases at J, leaving 15 bases unmatched.

The V and J genes are TRBV27 and TRBJ2-7, with D perhaps matching TRBD2 (6 bases). The V and J ends lost 0 bases and 2 bases respectively, with 11 bases between them. The germline CDR1 and CDR2 sequences are MNHEY and SMNVEV (reference sequence). The CDR3 loop spans 15 amino acids. The DNA of the CDR3 is TGTGCCAGCAGTTTATCTGGGGGGTCACCCTACGAGCAGTACTTC. Amino acid sequence: CASSLSGGSPYEQYF.

The gene calls are TRBV7-9 and TRBJ2-1, with a tentative D call TRBD2 (5 bases). V dropped 2 bases and J dropped 0 bases, with 8 bases sitting between them. Germline V gene sequence: CDR1 SEHNR, CDR2 FQNEAQ (reference sequence). CDR3 length: 15 amino acids. The DNA for the CDR3 is TGTGCCAGCAGCTTATCCAGCGGCTCCTACAATGAGCAGTTCTTC. It is translated as CASSLSSGSYNEQFF.

The V and J genes are TRBV9 and TRBJ1-6, with a tentative D call TRBD1 (5 bases). Germline CDR1 SGDLS, CDR2 YYNGEE. V was pared by 2 bases and J by 8 bases, with 11 bases between. The CDR3 length is 14 residues. DNA of the CDR3: TGTGCCAGCAGCGTGACAGAAGGACATTCACCCCTCCACTTT. Its protein is CASSVTEGHSPLHF.

There are a few counts of this clone. The chain couples TRBV5-8 to TRBJ2-3; a weak D match, TRBD2 (5 bases). The CDR3 spans 17 residues. Per germline, CDR1 SGHTS and CDR2 YDEGEE. V lost 0 bases, J lost 14 bases, and 28 bases lay in between. CDR3 residues: CASSLAVTDLGMKMRYF. The CDR3 DNA reads as TGTGCCAGCAGCTTGGCGGTAACGGACTTAGGGATGAAGATGCGGTATTTT.